Shown below are 14 T cell receptor beta chains from a single sample sequenced in a study of blood T cell repertoires in COVID-19. Generated by immunoSEQ multiplex PCR, the TCRdb table keeps only in-frame clones and is missing some. This sample has over 200,000 clones; approximately 81% occur once, and the top ten carry 15% to 20%. Sequenced sample: peripheral blood. The origin of the receptors is a woman of 80 years or more with active or convalescent COVID-19.

V and J are TRBV6-5 and TRBJ2-7; possible D gene TRBD2, 5 bases. Germline V gives CDR1 MNHEY, CDR2 SVGAGI. The length of the CDR3 is 14 residues. V was shortened by 8 bases and J by 7 bases, with 21 bases between the two germline ends. This chain's CDR3 is CASSPGGSSKEQYF. Here the CDR3 DNA reads TGTGCCAGCTCCCCAGGAGGTTCCTCGAAAGAGCAGTACTTC.

The V call is TRBV5-1, the J call TRBJ2-2; tentative D call: TRBD1 (6 bases). Trimming took off 6 bases at V and 2 bases at J, with 11 bases between the two ends. This CDR3 has 14 amino acids. CDR1 is SGHRS, CDR2 YFSETQ, per germline. This chain's CDR3 is CASTNRANTGELFF. CDR3 DNA sequence: TGCGCCAGCACAAACAGGGCTAACACCGGGGAGCTGTTTTTT.

The chain joins TRBV28 to TRBJ2-7, with D possibly TRBD1 on 5 matching bases. Trimming removed 5 bases at V and 1 base at J, with 15 bases between. The CDR3 is made up of 15 amino acids. Germline CDR1 MDHEN, CDR2 SYDVKM. The CDR3 region has the DNA TGTGCCAGCAGTATCCCTTCAGGGAAGTCCTACGAGCAGTACTTC. This translates into CASSIPSGKSYEQYF. The full variable domain, completed using reference TRBV28 and TRBJ2-7, is DVKVTQSSRYLVKRTGEKVFLECVQDMDHENMFWYRQDPGLGLRLIYFSYDVKMKEKGDIPEGYSVSREKKERFSLILESASTNQTSMYLCASSIPSGKSYEQYFGPGTRLTVT.

The V call is TRBV28, the J call TRBJ1-5, with 7 positions matching TRBD1. V lost 5 bases, J lost 3 bases, and 13 bases stayed unmatched. This CDR3 has 17 amino acids. From germline, CDR1 is MDHEN and CDR2 SYDVKM. The CDR3 reads CASSQIPTGLINQPQHF. CDR3 in DNA: TGTGCCAGCAGTCAGATCCCGACAGGGTTGATCAATCAGCCCCAGCATTTT.

The chain couples TRBV5-4 to TRBJ1-1; D is possibly TRBD1 (5 bases). The germline V gene has CDR1 SGHNT and CDR2 YYREEE (reference sequence). The germline V and J ends were trimmed by 4 bases and 6 bases, with 16 bases remaining between them. The CDR3 length is 14 residues. The CDR3: CASSLERGRAEAFF. The DNA of the CDR3 is TGTGCCAGCAGCCTAGAAAGGGGCAGGGCTGAAGCTTTCTTT.

The genes are TRBV20-1 and TRBJ2-5; TRBD1 matches 10 bases. Germline V gives CDR1 DFQATT, CDR2 SNEGSKA (reference sequence). The V and J ends lost 3 bases and 6 bases, in that order; junction bases with no gene match: 7. The length of the CDR3 is 14 residues. DNA of the CDR3: TGCAGTGCTAGTAGACAGGGGGCGACCCAGACCCAGTACTTC. Amino acid sequence: CSASRQGATQTQYF.

The rearrangement uses TRBV9 and TRBJ2-3; no reliable D call. V lost 0 bases, J lost 0 bases, and 17 bases lay in between. Germline V gene sequence: CDR1 SGDLS, CDR2 YYNGEE. The CDR3 totals 18 residues. CDR3 nucleotide sequence: TGTGCCAGCAGCGTAGATCCAATGGGCTTTGGAAGCACAGATACGCAGTATTTT. Encoded protein: CASSVDPMGFGSTDTQYF.

This chain links TRBV28 with TRBJ1-1; D not certain. This CDR3 has 12 residues. Trimming shortened V by 6 bases and J by 4 bases, and 9 bases separated the two germline ends. Germline V gives CDR1 MDHEN, CDR2 SYDVKM. The CDR3 loop reads CASSSPSTEAFF. DNA of the CDR3: TGTGCCAGCAGCTCCCCCTCCACTGAAGCTTTCTTT. Full variable domain (rest looked up from reference TRBV28 and TRBJ1-1): DVKVTQSSRYLVKRTGEKVFLECVQDMDHENMFWYRQDPGLGLRLIYFSYDVKMKEKGDIPEGYSVSREKKERFSLILESASTNQTSMYLCASSSPSTEAFFGQGTRLTVV.

V usage is TRBV15 and J usage is TRBJ1-3, with a possible D match to TRBD1 (5 bases). CDR1 and CDR2 from the germline V gene are LNHNV and YYDKDF (reference sequence). CDR3 size: 19 residues. V shed 0 bases and J shed 1 base, with 19 bases lying between them. The CDR3: CATSRDRGARGVSGNTIYF. The DNA for the CDR3 is TGTGCCACCAGCAGAGATAGAGGGGCCCGGGGGGTGTCTGGAAACACCATATATTTT.

The table lists this clone with a count of one. The chain uses TRBV18 and TRBJ2-7; the match to TRBD1 covers 10 bases. Germline V gene lookup returns CDR1 KGHSH and CDR2 LQKENI. The CDR3 sequence is 14 residues long. V was clipped by 2 bases and J by 3 bases; unmatched bases: 1. CDR3 sequence (DNA): TGTGCCAGCTCACCAAGGGACAGGGGCTACGAGCAGTACTTC. As protein: CASSPRDRGYEQYF. Complete variable domain (other parts from reference TRBV18 and TRBJ2-7): NAGVMQNPRHLVRRRGQEARLRCSPMKGHSHVYWYRQLPEEGLKFMVYLQKENIIDESGMPKERFSAEFPKEGPSILRIQQVVRGDSAAYFCASSPRDRGYEQYFGPGTRLTVT.

This clone was observed once. The chain combines TRBV20-1 with TRBJ1-1; D is possibly TRBD1 (5 bases). Germline V gene sequence: CDR1 DFQATT, CDR2 SNEGSKA (reference sequence). The CDR3 sequence is 9 residues long. V was pared by 7 bases and J by 11 bases, with 11 bases between. The CDR3 nucleotides are TGCAGTGTAAGGGGTTTGGCTTTCTTT. Protein: CSVRGLAFF.

CDR3 loop: CASSQVGRGPYNEQFF. CDR3 coding DNA: TGCGCCAGCAGCCAAGTCGGGCGGGGTCCCTACAATGAGCAGTTCTTC. The J gene is TRBJ2-1, the V gene TRBV4-1, with D tentatively TRBD2 (6 bases). The CDR3 is made up of 16 amino acids. Germline CDR1 is MGHRA and CDR2 is YSYEKL. The V end was cut by 1 base, the J end by 2 bases, with 12 bases between.

The chain recombines TRBV27 with TRBJ2-1; 10 bases match TRBD2. This CDR3 has 15 residues. V trimming: 7 bases; J trimming: 5 bases; junction bases outside the gene matches: 8. Germline CDR1 MNHEY, CDR2 SMNVEV (reference sequence). In nucleotides, the CDR3 is TGTGCCAGCACTTCTAGCGGGAGAAAGGACAATGAGCAGTTCTTC. Encoded protein: CASTSSGRKDNEQFF.

This chain joins TRBV5-5 and TRBJ2-7, with TRBD2 as a possible D gene (5 bases). Trimming took 4 bases from V and 4 from J, leaving 12 bases between them. Per the germline V gene, CDR1 is SGHKS and CDR2 is YYEKEE (reference sequence). The CDR3 is 13 amino acids. Here the CDR3 DNA reads TGTGCCAGCAGCCCGGGGTCGACTTACGAGCAGTACTTC. Encoded protein: CASSPGSTYEQYF.